Listed below are T cell receptor beta chains from one sample, sequenced in a study of T cell repertoires in cytomegalovirus infection. Their recognized antigens are unknown. TCRdb used MiXCR to reprocess the reads, holding one entry per CDR3 protein. Altogether over 50,000 distinct CDR3 sequences are present, 20% to 25% being singletons, with the ten largest covering roughly two thirds. Material: CD8+ T cells from cultured PBMCs, obtained from culture after CMV antigen stimulation. All receptors derive from a human donor in good health (CMV status not recorded). Some clones in this sample may be carry-over from other donors' samples. Each CDR3 is given with its conserved first and last residue. A D gene is named only where the DNA matches it firmly. A row's size may be missing; if present it is once, few, many or a size class.

cdr3_length clone_size d_call j_call v_call cdr3_aa cdr3_nt
13 . . TRBJ2-1 TRBV7-3 CASSFVPYNEQFF TGTGCCAGCAGCTTTGTCCCCTACAATGAGCAGTTCTTC
12 . . TRBJ2-7 TRBV7-9 CASSLGEDEQYF TGTGCCAGCAGCTTGGGGGAGGACGAGCAGTACTTC
17 . TRBD1 TRBJ2-7 TRBV4-3 CASSQDSVGLGQAEQYF TGCGCCAGCAGCCAAGATAGTGTCGGTTTGGGACAGGCCGAGCAGTACTTC
14 few TRBD1 TRBJ1-5 TRBV7-8 CASSDRDENQPQHF TGTGCCAGCAGCGACAGGGATGAGAATCAGCCCCAGCATTTT
14 once . TRBJ2-7 TRBV7-6 CASSPGASGSEQYF TGTGCCAGCAGCCCGGGGGCTTCGGGGAGCGAGCAGTACTTC
14 . . TRBJ1-2 TRBV6-2/TRBV6-3 CASSAGTTVYGYTF TGTGCCAGCAGTGCGGGGACAACTGTCTATGGCTACACCTTC
15 few . TRBJ2-3 TRBV7-3 CASSPFRTHTDTQYF TGTGCCAGCAGCCCCTTTAGGACCCACACAGATACGCAGTATTTT
15 . . TRBJ2-5 TRBV7-2 CASSLGLWEWETQYF TGTGCCAGCAGCCTGGGGCTTTGGGAGTGGGAGACCCAGTACTTC
16 few . TRBJ2-5 TRBV6-2/TRBV6-3 CASSVALGQNQETQYF TGTGCCAGCAGCGTTGCCCTGGGGCAGAACCAAGAGACCCAGTACTTC
13 . . TRBJ1-1 TRBV7-2 CASSLVGNTEAFF TGTGCCAGCAGCTTAGTAGGGAACACTGAAGCTTTCTTT
15 . . TRBJ1-3 TRBV6-1 CASSDSSRVGNTIYF TGTGCCAGCAGTGACTCCTCTCGGGTGGGAAACACCATATATTTT
17 few TRBD1 TRBJ2-2 TRBV7-2 CASSLRAGGPNTGELFF TGTGCCAGCAGCTTACGGGCAGGGGGCCCGAACACCGGGGAGCTGTTTTTT
15 . TRBD2 TRBJ2-7 TRBV11-2 CASSATVWEGDEQYF TGTGCCAGCAGCGCGACGGTTTGGGAGGGTGACGAGCAGTACTTC
13 . . TRBJ2-7 TRBV7-2 CASSLNGIYEQYF TGTGCCAGCAGCTTAAACGGAATATACGAGCAGTACTTC
22 once . TRBJ2-6 TRBV4-1 CASSQDILGMDSLFSGANVLTF TGCGCCAGCAGCCAAGATATTTTGGGGATGGACAGTCTATTCTCTGGGGCCAACGTCCTGACTTTC
14 . . TRBJ2-6 TRBV28 CASSRGSGAYVLTF TGTGCCAGCAGTAGGGGATCTGGGGCCTACGTCCTGACTTTC
17 . . TRBJ1-6 TRBV20-1 CSARDRDRSSYNSPLHF TGCAGTGCTAGAGATCGAGACAGGAGCTCCTATAATTCACCCCTCCACTTT
15 many . TRBJ1-1 TRBV10-2 CASSVWQGKNTEAFF TGCGCCAGCAGTGTCTGGCAGGGGAAGAACACTGAAGCTTTCTTT
13 few . TRBJ2-7 TRBV6-5 CASGLRAGYEQYF TGTGCCAGCGGTTTGAGGGCGGGGTACGAGCAGTACTTC
16 . TRBD1 TRBJ1-6 TRBV7-9 CASSSVEGQYNSPLHF TGTGCCAGCAGCTCCGTTGAGGGACAGTATAATTCACCCCTCCACTTT
15 . . TRBJ2-1 TRBV5-1 CASRGDWSSYNEQFF TGCGCCAGCAGAGGGGACTGGAGCTCCTACAATGAGCAGTTCTTC
15 few . TRBJ2-1 TRBV6-1 CASSTQGGSYNEQFF TGTGCCAGCAGTACCCAGGGGGGGTCCTACAATGAGCAGTTCTTC
16 few . TRBJ2-2 TRBV7-2 CASSLARAGSTGELFF TGTGCCAGCAGCTTAGCGCGGGCGGGGTCGACCGGGGAGCTGTTTTTT
15 few . TRBJ2-1 TRBV4-1 CASSQEGEAYNEQFF TGCGCCAGCAGCCAAGAGGGGGAAGCCTACAATGAGCAGTTCTTC
15 . . TRBJ2-5 TRBV10-3 CAISLTPEGQETQYF TGTGCCATCAGTTTGACACCCGAGGGCCAAGAGACCCAGTACTTC
13 few . TRBJ2-2 TRBV7-3 CASSLMGTGELFF TGTGCCAGCAGCTTAATGGGGACCGGGGAGCTGTTTTTT
11 many . TRBJ2-3 TRBV7-2 CASSYTDTQYF TGTGCCAGCAGCTACACAGATACGCAGTATTTT
15 . TRBD1 TRBJ1-1 TRBV5-4 CASSPRDREYTEAFF TGTGCCAGCAGCCCAAGGGACAGGGAGTACACTGAAGCTTTCTTT
14 . . TRBJ1-5 TRBV14 CASSQGTLGQPQHF TGTGCCAGCAGCCAAGGCACCTTAGGTCAGCCCCAGCATTTT
16 few . TRBJ2-3 TRBV7-9 CASSPARGKGRDTQYF TGTGCCAGCAGCCCAGCGCGGGGAAAAGGACGAGATACGCAGTATTTT
15 . . TRBJ1-1 TRBV5-8 CASSFSLTVNTEAFF TGTGCCAGCAGCTTCAGCTTGACGGTGAACACTGAAGCTTTCTTT
12 few TRBD1 TRBJ2-5 TRBV29-1 CSGDRGQETQYF TGCAGCGGTGACAGGGGCCAAGAGACCCAGTACTTC
16 . . TRBJ2-2 TRBV6-8 CASSYSGGLHTGELFF TGTGCCAGCAGTTACTCAGGGGGGCTTCACACCGGGGAGCTGTTTTTT
12 . . TRBJ2-7 TRBV7-2 CASSRRSYEQYF TGTGCCAGCAGCCGTCGTTCCTACGAGCAGTACTTC
20 . . TRBJ2-6 TRBV7-2 CASSLIFGSTSNSGANVLTF TGTGCCAGCAGCTTAATATTCGGATCGACGAGCAACTCTGGGGCCAACGTCCTGACTTTC
14 few . TRBJ1-5 TRBV12-3/TRBV12-4 CASSFAVSNQPQHF TGTGCCAGCAGTTTCGCAGTAAGCAATCAGCCCCAGCATTTT
19 few TRBD2 TRBJ2-3 TRBV29-1 CSVDLFVRLAGDSTDTQYF TGCAGCGTTGACCTGTTTGTTCGACTAGCGGGAGACAGCACAGATACGCAGTATTTT
15 many . TRBJ2-1 TRBV6-1 CASSSGIPKYNEQFF TGTGCCAGCAGTTCAGGGATCCCGAAGTACAATGAGCAGTTCTTC
14 . . TRBJ2-7 TRBV20-1 CSARDYSQRYEQYF TGCAGTGCTAGAGATTATTCCCAGAGGTACGAGCAGTACTTC
16 . . TRBJ1-5 TRBV7-6 CASSLGSGRSNQPQHF TGTGCCAGCAGCTTAGGATCAGGGCGAAGCAATCAGCCCCAGCATTTT
16 many TRBD1 TRBJ2-1 TRBV7-2 CASSLARTGVYNEQFF TGTGCCAGCAGCTTAGCCCGGACAGGGGTCTACAATGAGCAGTTCTTC
18 . . TRBJ1-5 TRBV7-9 CASSAPRSDGYSNQPQHF TGTGCCAGCAGCGCACCCAGAAGCGACGGGTATAGCAATCAGCCCCAGCATTTT
14 few . TRBJ1-1 TRBV7-2 CASSLGVVGPEAFF TGTGCCAGCAGCTTAGGGGTGGTAGGTCCTGAAGCTTTCTTT
14 . . TRBJ1-2 TRBV6-1 CASSEGAGYYGYTF TGTGCCAGCAGTGAAGGAGCAGGGTACTATGGCTACACCTTC
13 few TRBD1 TRBJ1-1 TRBV10-3 CAIRTGGNTEAFF TGTGCCATCAGGACAGGGGGGAACACTGAAGCTTTCTTT
16 . TRBD2 TRBJ2-3 TRBV7-2 CASRGTGGGSTDTQYF TGTGCCAGCAGGGGGACGGGGGGGGGATCGACAGATACGCAGTATTTT
15 few TRBD1 TRBJ2-7 TRBV11-1 CASSLARDSFYEQYF TGTGCCAGCAGCTTAGCGAGGGACAGTTTCTACGAGCAGTACTTC
13 few . TRBJ1-1 TRBV7-6 CASSLGEKREAFF TGTGCCAGTAGCCTGGGAGAGAAAAGAGAAGCTTTCTTT
14 . . TRBJ2-7 TRBV15 CATSGDLSSYEQYF TGTGCCACCAGTGGGGATCTCAGCTCCTACGAGCAGTACTTC
15 . TRBD2 TRBJ2-7 TRBV6-1 CASSPSGGLSYEQYF TGTGCCAGCAGCCCTTCGGGGGGGCTCTCCTACGAGCAGTACTTC
10 . . TRBJ1-5 TRBV6-5 CASGDQPQHF TGTGCCAGCGGGGATCAGCCCCAGCATTTT
20 few . TRBJ1-5 TRBV7-8 CASSRDQIGLPLRSNQPQHF TGTGCCAGCAGCCGCGACCAGATCGGGCTCCCCCTTCGGAGCAATCAGCCCCAGCATTTT
11 few . TRBJ2-5 TRBV7-8 CASSHEETQYF TGTGCCAGCAGCCACGAAGAGACCCAGTACTTC